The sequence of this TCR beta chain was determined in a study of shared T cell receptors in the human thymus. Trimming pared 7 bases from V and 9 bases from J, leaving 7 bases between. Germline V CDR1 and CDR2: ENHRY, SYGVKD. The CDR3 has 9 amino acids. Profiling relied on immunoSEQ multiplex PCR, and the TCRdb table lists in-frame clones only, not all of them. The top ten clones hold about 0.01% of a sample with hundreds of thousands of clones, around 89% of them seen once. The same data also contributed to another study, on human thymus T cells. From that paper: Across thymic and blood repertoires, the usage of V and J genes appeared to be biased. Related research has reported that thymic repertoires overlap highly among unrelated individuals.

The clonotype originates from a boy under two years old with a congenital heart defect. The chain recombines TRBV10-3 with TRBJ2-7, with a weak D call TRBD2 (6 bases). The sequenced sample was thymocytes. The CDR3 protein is CAITGGQYF. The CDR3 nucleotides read TGTGCCATCACCGGGGGGCAGTACTTC.